These 25 T cell receptor beta chains were sequenced from one sample in a study of blood T cell repertoires in COVID-19. Some clones are missing from TCRdb's copy, which holds only in-frame ones; the method was immunoSEQ multiplex PCR. The profile covers 200,000 to 300,000 clones, with 86% appearing a single time and 3% to 4% taken by the ten largest. The specimen was PBMCs or T cells enriched from blood (not recorded which). These receptors were obtained from a woman in her forties with acute COVID-19.

Remarks on this clone: The junction departs from germline at one end; a sequencing error may be responsible. The chain combines TRBV5-1 with TRBJ2-3; the D gene is possibly TRBD2 (6 bases). Germline CDR1 SGHRS, CDR2 YFSETQ. The CDR3 totals 14 residues. The CDR3 nucleotides read TGCGCCAGCAGCTTAGCAACTAGCACAGGTACGCAGTATTTT. This codes for CASSLATSTGTQYF.

The chain carries TRBV28 and TRBJ2-2; weak D call: TRBD2 (5 bases). The CDR3 is 15 amino acids. Germline V CDR1 and CDR2: MDHEN, SYDVKM. V lost 5 bases and J 0 bases, leaving 10 bases between the germline ends. CDR3 sequence reads: CASSPVDSNTGELFF. The CDR3 region has the DNA TGTGCCAGCAGTCCCGTGGACTCGAACACCGGGGAGCTGTTTTTT.

The V gene is TRBV30, the J gene TRBJ2-2; D is ambiguous. V lost 1 base and J 4 bases, leaving 10 bases between the germline ends. Germline lookup yields CDR1 GTSNPN and CDR2 SVGIG (reference sequence). This CDR3 is 14 amino acids long. CDR3 residues: CAWSAESGTGELFF. The CDR3 nucleotides are TGTGCCTGGAGTGCCGAGAGTGGCACCGGGGAGCTGTTTTTT.

The chain has TRBV7-3 and TRBJ2-1; 11 bases fit TRBD2. V gave up 5 bases and J gave up 10 bases; unmatched junction bases: 13. Germline V gene data show CDR1 as SGHTA and CDR2 as FQGTGA. The CDR3 runs to 16 residues. The CDR3 protein is CASSPELSGRAGEQFF. The CDR3 DNA is TGTGCCAGCAGCCCTGAACTTAGCGGGAGGGCCGGCGAGCAGTTCTTC.

In its sample, this clone was seen a few times. This rearrangement joins TRBV6-6 to TRBJ2-4; TRBD1 aligns across 9 bases. The V gene end was trimmed by 2 bases and the J gene end by 1 base; junction bases not matched to a gene: 3. CDR1 and CDR2 (germline): MNHNY, SVGAGI (reference sequence). CDR3 length equals 16 residues. The CDR3 DNA reads TGTGCCAGCAGTTACGGGACAGGGAGGGCCAAAAACATTCAGTACTTC. It yields the protein CASSYGTGRAKNIQYF.

V is TRBV11-3 and J is TRBJ2-1; perhaps TRBD1 as D (5 bases). The ends were cut back, 2 bases at V and 4 bases at J, with 12 bases in the middle. CDR1 and CDR2 from the germline V gene are SGHNT and YENEEA. This CDR3 has 15 amino acids. DNA of the CDR3: TGTGCCAGCAGCTTAACTGGACAAAGGTACAATGAGCAGTTCTTC. As protein: CASSLTGQRYNEQFF.

This clone is a singleton in its sample. The rearrangement links TRBV11-2 to TRBJ2-2, with 8 bases that match TRBD2. The germline CDR1 and CDR2 sequences are SGHAT and FQNNGV. CDR3 size: 17 residues. J gave up 7 bases and V 4 bases, and 14 bases lay outside the gene matches. DNA of the CDR3: TGTGCCAGCAGCTCTACCCGACGGGGGGGAAGGGACGGGGAGCTGTTTTTT. Residues: CASSSTRRGGRDGELFF.

The chain employs TRBV11-3 and TRBJ2-5; the match to TRBD1 covers 10 bases. The CDR3 has 14 amino acids. Losses at the gene ends were 6 bases for V and 3 bases for J; bases not matched to a gene: 4. In germline, CDR1 is SGHNT, CDR2 YENEEA. CDR3 amino acids: CASSAGTGEETQYF. The CDR3, as DNA: TGTGCCAGCAGTGCCGGGACAGGGGAAGAGACCCAGTACTTC.

To note about this clone: An end of the junction differs from the germline gene, which may be a read error. V usage is TRBV7-7 and J usage is TRBJ2-2; 9 nucleotides match TRBD2. This CDR3 is 17 amino acids long. The germline gives CDR1 SSHAT, CDR2 FNYEAQ (reference sequence). The chain's CDR3 is CASRKEISGSLTGELFF. The CDR3, as DNA: TGTGCTAGCAGGAAAGAAATTAGCGGGAGCCTCACCGGGGAGCTGTTTTTT.

V is TRBV18 and J is TRBJ2-2; 10 nucleotides line up with TRBD2. The CDR3 has 17 residues. With 5 bases clipped from V and 6 bases from J, the junction kept 12 bases outside the gene matches. Germline assignment: CDR1 KGHSH and CDR2 LQKENI. CDR3 residues: CASSSTPSGSRPGELFF. CDR3 sequence (DNA): TGTGCCAGCTCATCAACACCTAGCGGGAGTAGGCCCGGGGAGCTGTTTTTT.

The chain combines TRBV2 with TRBJ2-3, with 8 bases fitting TRBD2. The ends lost 8 bases at V and 3 bases at J; junction bases unmatched: 4. This CDR3 has 13 amino acids. Germline values: CDR1 SNHLY, CDR2 FYNNEI. The CDR3 loop reads CASGLAGTDTQYF. In nucleotides, the CDR3 is TGTGCCAGCGGACTAGCAGGTACAGATACGCAGTATTTT.

The rearrangement links TRBV7-3 to TRBJ2-1; D is possibly TRBD1 (6 bases). The CDR3 spans 15 residues. The V end was cut by 4 bases, the J end by 4 bases, with 14 bases between. Germline-derived CDR1 and CDR2 are SGHTA and FQGTGA. The CDR3 loop reads CASSSSGVPYNEQFF. CDR3 coding DNA: TGTGCCAGCAGCTCTTCAGGGGTCCCTTACAATGAGCAGTTCTTC.

This chain uses TRBV28 with TRBJ1-4; 7 bases line up with TRBD1. V shed 10 bases and J 8 bases; nucleotides not matched to a gene: 7. Germline lookup yields CDR1 MDHEN and CDR2 SYDVKM. CDR3 size: 12 residues. This chain's CDR3 is CATWRGREKLFF. The CDR3 bases are TGTGCCACCTGGAGGGGGCGAGAAAAACTGTTTTTT.

The J gene is TRBJ1-1, the V gene TRBV7-8; D is possibly TRBD1 (5 bases). CDR3 length equals 13 residues. Germline V lookup: CDR1 SGHVS, CDR2 FQNEAQ. Trimming took off 5 bases at V and 4 bases at J, with 11 bases between the two ends. DNA of the CDR3: TGTGCCAGCAGCCCCAGGGTTACCACTGAAGCTTTCTTT. Protein product: CASSPRVTTEAFF.

This clone appeared a single time. The chain combines TRBV10-2 with TRBJ1-5, with no clear D. V gave up 0 bases and J gave up 3 bases, with 6 bases separating them. This CDR3 comprises 14 residues. Looked up from germline, CDR1 is WSHSY and CDR2 is SAAADI. This CDR3 reads CASSESSLNQPQHF. The CDR3 DNA reads TGCGCCAGCAGTGAGTCGTCCCTCAATCAGCCCCAGCATTTT.

This chain connects TRBV6-1 to TRBJ1-2; a weak D match, TRBD1 (5 bases). Germline V gene lookup returns CDR1 MNHNS and CDR2 SASEGT. The CDR3 runs 12 residues. Trimming stripped 3 bases from V and 8 bases from J, with 10 bases between. CDR3 in DNA: TGTGCCAGCAGTGACAGGGTGGTAGGCTACACCTTC. The encoded protein is CASSDRVVGYTF.

This chain uses TRBV19 with TRBJ2-3; no clear D. Germline V lookup: CDR1 LNHDA, CDR2 SQIVND (reference sequence). The CDR3 contains 15 residues. The V and J ends lost 3 bases and 2 bases respectively, with 12 bases between them. The CDR3, as DNA: TGTGCCAGTAGTATTCCCCTAGTTGTCACAGATACGCAGTATTTT. Translating it yields CASSIPLVVTDTQYF.

The chain combines TRBV10-2 with TRBJ2-3; 12 positions match TRBD2. Germline V lookup: CDR1 WSHSY, CDR2 SAAADI. This CDR3 comprises 16 residues. With 6 bases clipped from V and 1 base from J, the junction kept 5 bases outside the gene matches. Here the CDR3 DNA reads TGCGCCAGCAGGACTAGCGGGAGATTTGGCACAGATACGCAGTATTTT. Protein product: CASRTSGRFGTDTQYF.

The V and J genes are TRBV24-1 and TRBJ1-5; the match to TRBD1 covers 7 bases. Trimming took 5 bases from V and 6 from J; bases not matched to a gene: 9. This CDR3 contains 15 residues. Germline V gene lookup returns CDR1 KGHDR and CDR2 SFDVKD. The CDR3, as DNA: TGTGCCACCAGTGCCGGGAGAGGGGGCGGTCAGCCCCAGCATTTT. It encodes CATSAGRGGGQPQHF.

This chain connects TRBV19 to TRBJ1-1; perhaps TRBD1 as D (6 bases). V lost 2 bases and J lost 4, with 11 bases in between. The CDR3 has 14 amino acids. Germline CDR1 is LNHDA and CDR2 is SQIVND (reference sequence). The CDR3: CASSISQGGTEAFF. The CDR3 DNA follows: TGTGCCAGTAGTATATCACAGGGTGGCACTGAAGCTTTCTTT.

CDR3 sequence (DNA): TGTGCCAGCAGTCCAGGACTAGCGGGAGTTGGGACCGGGGAGCTGTTTTTT. This codes for CASSPGLAGVGTGELFF. The rearrangement uses TRBV27 and TRBJ2-2, with 13 bases aligning to TRBD2. Germline V lookup: CDR1 MNHEY, CDR2 SMNVEV (reference sequence). V lost 5 bases to trimming and J lost 5 bases; unmatched junction nucleotides: 8. The CDR3 sequence is 17 residues long.

V is TRBV29-1 and J is TRBJ2-1; 7 bases align to TRBD1. The CDR3 is 14 amino acids. CDR1 is SQVTM, CDR2 ANQGSEA, per germline. The trim removed 8 bases at V and 9 bases at J, leaving 16 bases unmatched. CDR3: CSTTASDRMSEQFF. In DNA form, the CDR3 reads TGCAGCACTACCGCCTCGGACAGGATGAGTGAGCAGTTCTTC.

The V call is TRBV7-6, the J call TRBJ2-7, with a tentative D call TRBD2 (7 bases). CDR1 and CDR2 from the germline V gene are SGHVS and FNYEAQ. The CDR3 covers 17 residues. V gave up 0 bases and J gave up 5 bases, with 20 bases separating them. CDR3 loop: CASSLARGETSFNEQYF. The CDR3 coding sequence is TGTGCCAGCAGCTTAGCGAGGGGGGAGACTAGCTTCAACGAGCAGTACTTC.

V is TRBV5-1 and J is TRBJ1-2; D may be TRBD1 (6 bases). The CDR3 has 15 amino acids. V gave up 4 bases and J gave up 1 base, with 14 bases separating them. CDR1 and CDR2 (germline): SGHRS, YFSETQ. Written as DNA, the CDR3 is TGCGCCAGCAGCAACAGGGTTGGAGATAACTATGGCTACACCTTC. This translates into CASSNRVGDNYGYTF.

V is TRBV4-1 and J is TRBJ2-7; 7 nucleotides match TRBD1. Germline V gene lookup returns CDR1 MGHRA and CDR2 YSYEKL. CDR3 length equals 16 residues. V lost 1 base and J lost 3; bases outside the gene matches: 9. The CDR3 region is CASSQADRDRYYEQYF. In nucleotides, the CDR3 is TGCGCCAGCAGCCAAGCCGACAGGGATCGATACTACGAGCAGTACTTC.